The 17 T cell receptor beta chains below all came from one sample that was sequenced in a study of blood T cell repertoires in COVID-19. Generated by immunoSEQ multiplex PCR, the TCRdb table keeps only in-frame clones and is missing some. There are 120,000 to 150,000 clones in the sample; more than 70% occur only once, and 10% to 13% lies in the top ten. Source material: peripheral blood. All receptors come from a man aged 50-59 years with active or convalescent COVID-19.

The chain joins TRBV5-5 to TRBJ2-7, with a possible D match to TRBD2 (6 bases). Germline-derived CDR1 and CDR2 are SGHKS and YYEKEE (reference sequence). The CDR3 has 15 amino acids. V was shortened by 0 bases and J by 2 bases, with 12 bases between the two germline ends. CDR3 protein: CASSLVGGQTYEQYF. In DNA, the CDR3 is TGTGCCAGCAGCTTGGTGGGGGGTCAGACCTACGAGCAGTACTTC.

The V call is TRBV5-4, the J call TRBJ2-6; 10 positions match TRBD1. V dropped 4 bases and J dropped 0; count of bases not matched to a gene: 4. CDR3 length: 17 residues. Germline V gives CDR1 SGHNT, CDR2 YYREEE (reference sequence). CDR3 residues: CASSLDRGASGANVLTF. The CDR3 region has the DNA TGTGCCAGCAGCCTGGACAGGGGGGCCTCTGGGGCCAACGTCCTGACTTTC.

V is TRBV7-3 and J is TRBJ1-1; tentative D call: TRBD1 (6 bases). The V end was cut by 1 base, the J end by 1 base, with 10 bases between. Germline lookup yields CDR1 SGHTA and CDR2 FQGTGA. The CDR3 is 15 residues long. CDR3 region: CASSLIRGANTEAFF. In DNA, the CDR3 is TGTGCCAGCAGCTTAATTCGGGGGGCGAACACTGAAGCTTTCTTT.

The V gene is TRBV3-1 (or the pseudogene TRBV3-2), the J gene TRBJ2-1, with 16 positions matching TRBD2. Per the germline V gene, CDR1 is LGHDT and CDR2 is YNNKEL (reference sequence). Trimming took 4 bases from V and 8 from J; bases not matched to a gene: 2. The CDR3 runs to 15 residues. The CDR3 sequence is CASSLGTSGRDEQFF. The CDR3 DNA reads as TGTGCCAGCAGCCTAGGGACTAGCGGGAGGGATGAGCAGTTCTTC.

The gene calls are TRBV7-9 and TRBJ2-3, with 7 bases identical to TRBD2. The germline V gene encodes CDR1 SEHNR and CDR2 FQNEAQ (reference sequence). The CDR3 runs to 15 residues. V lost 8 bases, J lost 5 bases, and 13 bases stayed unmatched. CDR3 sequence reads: CASGLLAGARDTQYF. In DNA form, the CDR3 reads TGTGCCAGCGGCCTATTGGCGGGAGCCAGAGATACGCAGTATTTT.

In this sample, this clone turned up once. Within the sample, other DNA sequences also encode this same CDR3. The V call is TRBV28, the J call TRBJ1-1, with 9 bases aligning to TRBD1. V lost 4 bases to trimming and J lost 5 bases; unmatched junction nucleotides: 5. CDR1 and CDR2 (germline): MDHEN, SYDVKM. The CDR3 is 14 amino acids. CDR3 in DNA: TGTGCCAGCAGTTCGGGACAGGGCAGGACTGAAGCTTTCTTT. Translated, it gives CASSSGQGRTEAFF.

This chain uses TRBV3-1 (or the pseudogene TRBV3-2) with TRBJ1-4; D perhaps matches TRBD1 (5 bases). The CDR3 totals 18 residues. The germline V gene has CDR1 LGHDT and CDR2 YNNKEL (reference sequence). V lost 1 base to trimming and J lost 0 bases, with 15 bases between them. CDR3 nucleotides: TGTGCCAGCAGCCAAGGGCCTGACAGAGCCGCAACTAATGAAAAACTGTTTTTT. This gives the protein CASSQGPDRAATNEKLFF.

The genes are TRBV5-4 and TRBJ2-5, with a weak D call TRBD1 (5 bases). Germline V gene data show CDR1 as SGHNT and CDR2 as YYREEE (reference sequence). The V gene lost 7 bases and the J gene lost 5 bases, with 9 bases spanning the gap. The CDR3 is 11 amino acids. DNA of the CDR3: TGTGCCAGCGGCGCAGGGGAGACCCAGTACTTC. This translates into CASGAGETQYF.

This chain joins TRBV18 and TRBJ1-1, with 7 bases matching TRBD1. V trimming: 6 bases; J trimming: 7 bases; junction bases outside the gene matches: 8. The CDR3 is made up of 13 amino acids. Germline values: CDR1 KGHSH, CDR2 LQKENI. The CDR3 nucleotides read TGTGCCAGCTCGCTCAGGGGGAGCGGTGAAGCTTTCTTT. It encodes CASSLRGSGEAFF.

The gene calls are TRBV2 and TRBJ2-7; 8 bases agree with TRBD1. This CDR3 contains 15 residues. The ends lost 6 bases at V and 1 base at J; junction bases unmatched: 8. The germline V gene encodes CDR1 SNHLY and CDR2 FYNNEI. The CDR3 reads CASRQSGGPSYEQYF. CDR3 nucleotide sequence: TGTGCCAGCAGACAGTCAGGGGGCCCTTCCTACGAGCAGTACTTC.

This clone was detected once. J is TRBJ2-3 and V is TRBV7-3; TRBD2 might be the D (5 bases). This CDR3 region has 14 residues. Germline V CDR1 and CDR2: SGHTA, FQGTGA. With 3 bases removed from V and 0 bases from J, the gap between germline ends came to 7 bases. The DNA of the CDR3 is TGTGCCAGCAGCTTTGGCGGGAGCACAGATACGCAGTATTTT. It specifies CASSFGGSTDTQYF.

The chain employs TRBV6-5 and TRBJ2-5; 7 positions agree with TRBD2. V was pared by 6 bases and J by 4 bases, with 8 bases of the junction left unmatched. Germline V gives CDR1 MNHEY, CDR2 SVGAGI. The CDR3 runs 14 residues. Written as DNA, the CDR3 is TGTGCCAGCAGGAAAACGGGAGGACCAGAGACCCAGTACTTC. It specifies CASRKTGGPETQYF.

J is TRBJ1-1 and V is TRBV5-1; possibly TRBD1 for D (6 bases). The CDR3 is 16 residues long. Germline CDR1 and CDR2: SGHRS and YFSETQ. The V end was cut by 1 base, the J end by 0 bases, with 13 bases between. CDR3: CASSLLQGGMNTEAFF. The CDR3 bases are TGCGCCAGCAGCTTGCTACAGGGAGGGATGAACACTGAAGCTTTCTTT.

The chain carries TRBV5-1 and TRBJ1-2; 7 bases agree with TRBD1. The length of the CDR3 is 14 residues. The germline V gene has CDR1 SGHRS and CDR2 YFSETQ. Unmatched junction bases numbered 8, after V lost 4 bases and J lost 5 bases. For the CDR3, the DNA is TGCGCCAGCAGCCCTGACAGGGCGCAGTATGGCTACACCTTC. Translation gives CASSPDRAQYGYTF.

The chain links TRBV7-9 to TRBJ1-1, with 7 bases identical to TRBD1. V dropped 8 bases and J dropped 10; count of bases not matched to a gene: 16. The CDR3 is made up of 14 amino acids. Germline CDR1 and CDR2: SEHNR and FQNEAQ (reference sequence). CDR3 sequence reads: CASAADRDEVGAFF. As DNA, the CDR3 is TGTGCCAGCGCCGCCGACAGGGACGAGGTGGGAGCTTTCTTT. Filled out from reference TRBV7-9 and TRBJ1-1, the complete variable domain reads DTGVSQNPRHKITKRGQNVTFRCDPISEHNRLYWYRQTLGQGPEFLTYFQNEAQLEKSRLLSDRFSAERPKGSFSTLEIQRTEQGDSAMYLCASAADRDEVGAFFGQGTRLTVV.

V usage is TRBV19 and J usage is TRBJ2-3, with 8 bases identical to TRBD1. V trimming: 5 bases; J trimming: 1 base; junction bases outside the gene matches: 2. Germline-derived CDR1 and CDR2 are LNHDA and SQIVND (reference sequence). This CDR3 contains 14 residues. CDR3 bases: TGTGCCAGTAGTGACAGGGGCCGCACAGATACGCAGTATTTT. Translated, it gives CASSDRGRTDTQYF. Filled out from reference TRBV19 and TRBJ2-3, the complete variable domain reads DGGITQSPKYLFRKEGQNVTLSCEQNLNHDAMYWYRQDPGQGLRLIYYSQIVNDFQKGDIAEGYSVSREKKESFPLTVTSAQKNPTAFYLCASSDRGRTDTQYFGPGTRLTVL.

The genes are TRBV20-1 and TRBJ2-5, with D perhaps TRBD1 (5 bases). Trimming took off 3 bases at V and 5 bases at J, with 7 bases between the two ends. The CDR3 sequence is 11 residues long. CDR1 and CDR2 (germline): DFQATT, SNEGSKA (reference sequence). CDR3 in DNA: TGCAGTGCTAGGGGGCTGGAGACCCAGTACTTC. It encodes CSARGLETQYF.